Presented here are 32 T cell receptor beta chains from one specimen sequenced in a study of T-cell memory formation after mild COVID-19. TCRdb ran MiXCR on the 5' RACE reads and lists one entry per CDR3 protein. In the table there are about 340,000 distinct CDR3 sequences, 13% to 15% of which are singletons. The sample taken for sequencing was PBMCs or a T cell subset sorted from them (not recorded which). The receptors derive from a man aged 18 to 29 who had mild COVID-19 (a few samples of this study predate the infection). Cell type and time point are not known.

V and J are TRBV5-6 and TRBJ1-6; 8 positions match TRBD1. The V gene end was trimmed by 3 bases and the J gene end by 10 bases; junction bases not matched to a gene: 3. The CDR3 loop spans 13 amino acids. Germline lookup yields CDR1 SGHDT and CDR2 YYEEEE. CDR3 sequence: CASSWTGRSPLHF. Here the CDR3 DNA reads TGTGCCAGCAGCTGGACAGGGAGATCACCCCTCCACTTT.

A few counts support this clonotype. This chain connects TRBV7-2 to TRBJ1-1; D remains ambiguous. Germline CDR1 and CDR2: SGHTA and FQGNSA. V shed 5 bases and J shed 0 bases, with 13 bases lying between them. CDR3 size: 15 residues. DNA of the CDR3: TGTGCCAGCAGCCCATGGACGGCTATGAACACTGAAGCTTTCTTT. This translates into CASSPWTAMNTEAFF. The whole variable domain, remainder taken from reference TRBV7-2 and TRBJ1-1, is GAGVSQSPSNKVTEKGKDVELRCDPISGHTALYWYRQSLGQGLEFLIYFQGNSAPDKSGLPSDRFSAERTGGSVSTLTIQRTQQEDSAVYLCASSPWTAMNTEAFFGQGTRLTVV.

This sequence joins TRBV7-9 and TRBJ2-7, with D maybe TRBD2 (5 bases). CDR3 size: 14 residues. Deletions cut 5 bases from V and 2 bases from J, with 13 bases between. Germline V gives CDR1 SEHNR, CDR2 FQNEAQ (reference sequence). CDR3 nucleotide sequence: TGTGCCAGCAGCGCACGGGGATCCCCCTACGAGCAGTACGTC. Translated, it gives CASSARGSPYEQYV.

This chain links TRBV28 with TRBJ2-3, with D hard to call. Trimming left V 5 bases short and J 0 bases short, with 12 bases between. This CDR3 region has 15 residues. Germline lookup yields CDR1 MDHEN and CDR2 SYDVKM. CDR3 coding DNA: TGTGCCAGCAGTCCCCACAGTTCTAGCACAGATACGCAGTATTTT. Translation: CASSPHSSSTDTQYF.

This rearrangement joins TRBV6-1 to TRBJ2-3, with 13 bases matching TRBD2. In germline, CDR1 is MNHNS, CDR2 SASEGT. The CDR3 has 16 amino acids. V lost 8 bases to trimming and J lost 0 bases; unmatched junction nucleotides: 5. The CDR3 DNA reads as TGTGCCAGCCGGACTAGCGGGGGACCAAGCACAGATACGCAGTATTTT. Translated, it gives CASRTSGGPSTDTQYF.

This chain links TRBV6-5 with TRBJ2-7, with 8 bases that match TRBD1. CDR1 and CDR2 (germline): MNHEY, SVGAGI. V lost 5 bases to trimming and J lost 4 bases; unmatched junction nucleotides: 7. CDR3 length: 14 residues. As DNA, the CDR3 is TGTGCCAGCAGTATCAGGGGGCGAGGATACGAGCAGTACTTC. The encoded protein is CASSIRGRGYEQYF.

The chain has TRBV4-1 and TRBJ2-1; possible D gene TRBD2, 9 bases. The germline CDR1 and CDR2 sequences are MGHRA and YSYEKL. Trimming pared 1 base from V and 0 bases from J, leaving 28 bases between. The CDR3 spans 22 residues. The CDR3 DNA follows: TGCGCCAGCAGCCAAGCATGGGGACAGGTCCTAGCGGGGACCGACTCCTACAATGAGCAGTTCTTC. Residues: CASSQAWGQVLAGTDSYNEQFF.

The chain employs TRBV7-9 and TRBJ2-1; 14 bases map to TRBD2. The CDR3 length is 12 residues. With V trimmed by 5 bases and J by 16 bases, 4 bases remained unmatched. CDR1 SEHNR and CDR2 FQNEAQ come from the germline V gene (reference sequence). CDR3 sequence reads: CASSPGLAGAFF. The CDR3 region has the DNA TGTGCCAGCAGCCCGGGACTAGCGGGGGCTTTCTTC. Based on the CDR3 plus reference TRBV7-9 and TRBJ2-1, the full variable domain is DTGVSQNPRHKITKRGQNVTFRCDPISEHNRLYWYRQTLGQGPEFLTYFQNEAQLEKSRLLSDRFSAERPKGSFSTLEIQRTEQGDSAMYLCASSPGLAGAFFGPGTRLTVL.

The J gene is TRBJ1-4, the V gene TRBV20-1, with D hard to call. The CDR3 length is 13 residues. Germline assignment: CDR1 DFQATT and CDR2 SNEGSKA (reference sequence). V was clipped by 6 bases and J by 7 bases, with 15 bases between them. The CDR3 coding sequence is TGCAGTGCCAGACGTATCCTTACTGAAAAACTGTTTTTT. Translated: CSARRILTEKLFF.

This clonotype was seen only a few times. DNA for the CDR3: TGTGCCAGCAGCTTAGGGACGGTCTCTGGGGCCAACGTCCTGACTTTC. It codes for CASSLGTVSGANVLTF. The V call is TRBV7-3, the J call TRBJ2-6, with D possibly called TRBD1 or TRBD2 (5 bases each). CDR3 length: 16 amino acids. The V end was cut by 2 bases, the J end by 0 bases, with 8 bases between. Per the germline V gene, CDR1 is SGHTA and CDR2 is FQGTGA. Full variable domain (rest looked up from reference TRBV7-3 and TRBJ2-6): GAGVSQTPSNKVTEKGKYVELRCDPISGHTALYWYRQSLGQGPEFLIYFQGTGAADDSGLPNDRFFAVRPEGSVSTLKIQRTERGDSAVYLCASSLGTVSGANVLTFGAGSRLTVL.

V is TRBV3-1 and J is TRBJ2-5; 12 nucleotides match TRBD2. The CDR3 is 17 amino acids. Germline lookup yields CDR1 LGHDT and CDR2 YNNKEL (reference sequence). V lost 3 bases, J lost 3 bases, and 8 bases stayed unmatched. The CDR3 sequence is CASSQLAGGPPKETQYF. The DNA of the CDR3 is TGTGCCAGCAGCCAGCTAGCGGGGGGGCCCCCCAAAGAGACCCAGTACTTC.

The CDR3, as DNA: TGCAGTGCGCCCTTTCCGGGACTCACGCACGAGCAGTACTTC. Translated: CSAPFPGLTHEQYF. The chain uses TRBV20-1 and TRBJ2-7, with D maybe TRBD2 (6 bases). The V gene lost 6 bases and the J gene lost 5 bases, with 20 bases spanning the gap. The CDR3 has 14 residues. Germline assignment: CDR1 DFQATT and CDR2 SNEGSKA (reference sequence).

This clonotype was picked up a small number of times. This chain joins TRBV7-9 and TRBJ2-3; D possibly uses TRBD1 or TRBD2 (6 bases each). V was pared by 7 bases and J by 6 bases, with 20 bases between. This CDR3 has 15 amino acids. Germline CDR1 reads SEHNR; CDR2 reads FQNEAQ (reference sequence). The chain's CDR3 is CASTRLGGPGDTQYF. DNA for the CDR3: TGTGCCAGCACCCGACTAGGGGGGCCAGGGGATACGCAGTATTTT.

The V call is TRBV5-1, the J call TRBJ1-3; D remains ambiguous. This CDR3 region has 15 residues. V lost 4 bases and J lost 0, with 11 bases in between. Germline lookup yields CDR1 SGHRS and CDR2 YFSETQ. In nucleotides, the CDR3 is TGCGCCAGCAGCGAAGACGGTTACTCTGGAAACACCATATATTTT. The encoded protein is CASSEDGYSGNTIYF.

This clonotype was seen more than once but under ten times. The gene calls are TRBV4-2 and TRBJ1-5; 8 nucleotides align to TRBD1. This CDR3 has 16 amino acids. Trimming took 0 bases from V and 6 from J; bases not matched to a gene: 7. Germline V gene lookup returns CDR1 LGHNA and CDR2 YNFKEQ. The CDR3 region is CASSQDPGGRGQPQHF. In DNA, the CDR3 is TGTGCCAGCAGCCAAGATCCAGGGGGCAGGGGTCAGCCCCAGCATTTT.

This clonotype was picked up many times. The chain links TRBV4-2 to TRBJ2-6; no reliable D call. V gave up 0 bases and J gave up 0 bases, with 6 bases separating them. This CDR3 has 16 residues. Germline V gene data show CDR1 as LGHNA and CDR2 as YNFKEQ. The DNA of the CDR3 is TGTGCCAGCAGCCAAGATAACAACTCTGGGGCCAACGTCCTGACTTTC. This gives the protein CASSQDNNSGANVLTF.

The rearrangement joins TRBV4-2 to TRBJ1-1; no clear D. Trimming removed 0 bases at V and 3 bases at J, with 14 bases between. Germline V CDR1 and CDR2: LGHNA, YNFKEQ. The CDR3 is 16 residues long. The CDR3 DNA follows: TGTGCCAGCAGCCAAGATGTGGCAGGTGGGGACACTGAAGCTTTCTTT. This codes for CASSQDVAGGDTEAFF.

Only a few counts were recorded for this clonotype. The chain recombines TRBV7-2 with TRBJ1-2; the D gene is possibly TRBD1 (6 bases). With 5 bases removed from V and 12 bases from J, the gap between germline ends came to 19 bases. This CDR3 is built from 13 residues. In germline, CDR1 is SGHTA, CDR2 FQGNSA. The CDR3 loop reads CASSGRGNLGHTF. The CDR3 DNA reads TGTGCCAGCAGCGGGAGGGGGAACTTAGGTCACACCTTC.

The rearrangement links TRBV7-2 to TRBJ2-3; TRBD2 agrees at 9 bases. The J segment lost 4 bases and the V segment lost 5 bases, leaving 10 bases of the junction unmatched. Germline V CDR1 and CDR2: SGHTA, FQGNSA. The CDR3 spans 16 residues. The CDR3 protein is CASSPPGGGASDTQYF. The CDR3 coding sequence is TGTGCCAGCAGCCCACCTGGCGGGGGGGCATCAGATACGCAGTATTTT.

CDR3 sequence reads: CASRPGTSGGRSYNEQFF. CDR3 nucleotides: TGTGCCAGCAGGCCAGGGACTAGCGGGGGGCGCTCCTACAATGAGCAGTTCTTC. V gene TRBV7-9 combines with J gene TRBJ2-1; 15 nucleotides align to TRBD2. Germline lookup yields CDR1 SEHNR and CDR2 FQNEAQ (reference sequence). V lost 6 bases, J lost 0 bases, and 6 bases stayed unmatched. The CDR3 sequence is 18 residues long.

V and J are TRBV4-3 and TRBJ1-1; no definite D call. V lost 1 base and J lost 8, with 11 bases in between. Germline V gene data show CDR1 as LGHNA and CDR2 as YSLEER. CDR3 length equals 13 residues. The CDR3 bases are TGCGCCAGCAGCCAAGTATTGGGGTTCGAAGCTTTCTTT. Encoded protein: CASSQVLGFEAFF.

A few counts support this clonotype. J is TRBJ2-5 and V is TRBV6-5; 12 nucleotides align to TRBD2. Germline V CDR1 and CDR2: MNHEY, SVGAGI. This CDR3 has 15 residues. The junction had 5 bases not matched to a gene; V was cut back by 5 bases and J by 4 bases. The CDR3 loop is CASSNLAGGTETQYF. CDR3 bases: TGTGCCAGCAGTAATCTAGCGGGGGGGACAGAGACCCAGTACTTC.

A few counts support this clonotype. The chain recombines TRBV7-9 with TRBJ2-1; a weak D match, TRBD2 (7 bases). From germline, CDR1 is SEHNR and CDR2 FQNEAQ (reference sequence). V lost 0 bases and J lost 8, with 20 bases in between. The CDR3 consists of 17 residues. The CDR3 region has the DNA TGTGCCAGCAGCTTAGCAAGGGGGGGCCGAGGTGATCATGAGCAGTTCTTC. The encoded protein is CASSLARGGRGDHEQFF.

The CDR3 is CASSEMVQETQYF. The CDR3 DNA reads as TGCGCCAGCAGTGAGATGGTTCAAGAGACCCAGTACTTC. The chain uses TRBV10-1 and TRBJ2-5; D remains ambiguous. Germline V gene sequence: CDR1 WNHNN, CDR2 SYGVQD (reference sequence). The CDR3 totals 13 residues. V lost 2 bases and J 2 bases, leaving 6 bases between the germline ends.

In its sample, this clonotype was seen a few times. This sequence joins TRBV4-1 and TRBJ2-5; 7 positions match TRBD2. Germline V gene lookup returns CDR1 MGHRA and CDR2 YSYEKL. This CDR3 has 17 amino acids. V shed 4 bases and J 5 bases; nucleotides not matched to a gene: 16. The CDR3 loop reads CASSPWGSGPLGETQYF. In nucleotides, the CDR3 is TGCGCCAGCAGCCCCTGGGGTAGCGGGCCTTTGGGGGAGACCCAGTACTTC.

The chain employs TRBV20-1 and TRBJ2-3, with D hard to call. CDR1 and CDR2 (germline): DFQATT, SNEGSKA (reference sequence). This CDR3 is built from 13 residues. Between the trimmed V and J ends, which lost 0 bases and 3 bases, there was a span of 7 bases. This CDR3 is CSAREGLTDTQYF. As DNA, the CDR3 is TGCAGTGCTAGAGAAGGGTTGACAGATACGCAGTATTTT.

This clonotype was found a few times. In DNA, the CDR3 is TGCGCCAGCAGCTCGCTAGCGGGGGGATACACAGATACGCAGTATTTT. Translated: CASSSLAGGYTDTQYF. V is TRBV4-3 and J is TRBJ2-3; 11 nucleotides match TRBD2. Losses at the gene ends were 5 bases for V and 2 bases for J; bases not matched to a gene: 6. The CDR3 spans 16 residues. From germline, CDR1 is LGHNA and CDR2 YSLEER.

This clonotype was counted only a few times. The chain joins TRBV25-1 to TRBJ2-3; D gene uncertain. Trimming left V 1 base short and J 0 bases short, with 11 bases between. Germline loops: CDR1 MGHDK, CDR2 SYGVNS. There are 16 residues in the CDR3. CDR3 in amino acids: CASSEWVEASTDTQYF. CDR3 bases: TGTGCCAGCAGTGAATGGGTAGAAGCCAGCACAGATACGCAGTATTTT. Full variable domain (remainder filled in from reference TRBV25-1 and TRBJ2-3): EADIYQTPRYLVIGTGKKITLECSQTMGHDKMYWYQQDPGMELHLIHYSYGVNSTEKGDLSSESTVSRIRTEHFPLTLESARPSHTSQYLCASSEWVEASTDTQYFGPGTRLTVL.

This clonotype was seen repeatedly, ten times or more. This chain joins TRBV12-3 or TRBV12-4 and TRBJ2-2, with a possible D match to TRBD2 (5 bases). Trimming removed 6 bases from V and 1 base from J, with 9 bases in between. The CDR3 extends over 14 amino acids. CDR3 coding DNA: TGTGCCAGCAGGCGGGCACGGAACACCGGGGAGCTGTTTTTT. It codes for CASRRARNTGELFF.

This rearrangement joins TRBV7-9 to TRBJ2-7; a weak D match, TRBD1 (7 bases). CDR1 and CDR2 from the germline V gene are SEHNR and FQNEAQ (reference sequence). The V and J ends lost 5 bases and 5 bases respectively, with 19 bases between them. This CDR3 spans 15 amino acids. The CDR3 DNA is TGTGCCAGCAGCCTCCAGGGGGGTAAGGTCCACGAGCAGTACTTC. It is translated as CASSLQGGKVHEQYF. The full variable domain, completed using reference TRBV7-9 and TRBJ2-7, is DTGVSQNPRHKITKRGQNVTFRCDPISEHNRLYWYRQTLGQGPEFLTYFQNEAQLEKSRLLSDRFSAERPKGSFSTLEIQRTEQGDSAMYLCASSLQGGKVHEQYFGPGTRLTVT.

The chain carries TRBV7-9 and TRBJ1-1; no clear D. CDR1 is SEHNR, CDR2 FQNEAQ, per germline (reference sequence). The ends were cut back, 2 bases at V and 10 bases at J, with 14 bases in the middle. The CDR3 consists of 13 residues. The CDR3 coding sequence is TGTGCCAGCAGCTTACGGATTGACTCTGGAGCTTTCTTT. Translating it yields CASSLRIDSGAFF.

This clonotype was detected only a few times. The rearrangement uses TRBV19 and TRBJ1-5, with D perhaps TRBD1 (5 bases). Trimming stripped 7 bases from V and 4 bases from J, with 11 bases between. CDR3 length: 13 residues. Germline V gene lookup returns CDR1 LNHDA and CDR2 SQIVND (reference sequence). This CDR3 reads CASTRDHNQPQHF. The CDR3 nucleotides read TGTGCCAGTACTCGGGACCATAATCAGCCCCAGCATTTT. Looking up the rest from reference TRBV19 and TRBJ1-5 gives the full variable domain: DGGITQSPKYLFRKEGQNVTLSCEQNLNHDAMYWYRQDPGQGLRLIYYSQIVNDFQKGDIAEGYSVSREKKESFPLTVTSAQKNPTAFYLCASTRDHNQPQHFGDGTRLSIL.